The source of this T cell receptor (beta chain) is a study of beta chain features in type 1 diabetes. Study conclusions and caveats: Shorter TCRB CDR3s, moderately but significantly so, were found in Type 1 diabetes patients in all four CD4+ subsets.

On this clone: Antigen unknown.

Germline V lookup: CDR1 SGHVS, CDR2 FQNEAQ. This CDR3 spans 12 amino acids. Trimming removed 0 bases from V and 12 bases from J, with 9 bases in between. What was sequenced were expressed TCRB transcripts, since all of the isolated RNA had been reverse transcribed. The read count averaged approximately 3.3 million across naive, central memory and regulatory T cell samples. Assay used: immunoSEQ multiplex PCR; TCRdb lists only in-frame clones, some missing. This sample yields 52,000 or so clones, of which roughly half are seen a single time; 2.6% belongs to the top ten. The clonotype was recovered from a woman between 40 and 55 years old with type 1 diabetes. Sequenced input: Tregs from blood. The chain recombines TRBV7-8 with TRBJ2-1; D is unresolved. This chain's CDR3 is CASSLAPSRQFF. CDR3 DNA sequence: TGTGCCAGCAGCTTAGCTCCGTCTCGGCAGTTCTTC.